One T cell receptor (beta chain) is described in this entry. Its antigen remains unknown. This sample was included in a study of somatic mutations in cytotoxic T cells in rheumatoid arthritis. Study-wide points: The identity of the antigens targeted by the expanded CD8+ clones remained unknown.

Germline CDR1 SEHNR, CDR2 FQNEAQ (reference sequence). The V end lost 5 bases, the J end lost 2 bases, and 17 bases lay between the germline ends. The CDR3 length is 16 residues. Clones were read by immunoSEQ multiplex PCR, and TCRdb kept only the in-frame ones, dropping some. The data hold some 20,000 clones, with roughly four fifths observed a single time. The sequence was obtained from an adult with rheumatoid arthritis. The specimen sequenced was CD8+ T cells sorted from blood. This chain links TRBV7-9 with TRBJ2-3; D is perhaps TRBD1 or TRBD2 (7 bases each). The CDR3 protein is CASSLQGGVPTDTQYF. CDR3 bases: TGTGCCAGCAGCCTCCAGGGGGGGGTCCCCACAGATACGCAGTATTTT.